A single sample gave rise to the 27 T cell receptor beta chains below, sequenced in a study of human T cells and chemical hapten exposure. TCRdb recomputed calls from the RACE reads with MiXCR, one row per CDR3 protein. The sample includes about 120,000 distinct CDR3 sequences, about 12% of them seen just once. Time point noted: patch test 1, 2 weeks after DPC sensitization. Treatment described: therapeutic diphenylcyclopropenone sensitization with weekly scalp DPC. Here the sequenced sample was whole blood, taken in connection with sensitization to the hapten diphenylcyclopropenone (DPC). The receptors come from a woman between 50 and 59 years old with alopecia areata. Some clones in this sample may be carry-over from other donors' samples.

The chain combines TRBV5-1 with TRBJ2-1, with D possibly matching TRBD2 (6 bases). CDR3 size: 12 residues. The germline CDR1 and CDR2 sequences are SGHRS and YFSETQ. Trimming left V 3 bases short and J 7 bases short, with 8 bases between. The CDR3 spells CASSWSGNEQFF. The CDR3 DNA sequence: TGCGCCAGCAGCTGGAGCGGGAATGAGCAGTTCTTC.

This clonotype came up a few times. This chain joins TRBV2 and TRBJ1-6; D perhaps matches TRBD1 (5 bases). Trimming pared 2 bases from V and 6 bases from J, leaving 8 bases between. The CDR3 extends over 14 amino acids. Germline lookup yields CDR1 SNHLY and CDR2 FYNNEI. CDR3 amino acids: CASSERQSNSPLHF. The CDR3 DNA reads as TGTGCCAGCAGTGAAAGACAGAGTAATTCACCCCTCCACTTT. Looking up the rest from reference TRBV2 and TRBJ1-6 gives the full variable domain: EPEVTQTPSHQVTQMGQEVILRCVPISNHLYFYWYRQILGQKVEFLVSFYNNEISEKSEIFDDQFSVERPDGSNFTLKIRSTKLEDSAMYFCASSERQSNSPLHFGNGTRLTVT.

The chain links TRBV12-3 or TRBV12-4 to TRBJ1-1; TRBD1 matches at 10 bases. Trimming at V came to 5 bases and at J to 5 bases, leaving 8 bases not matched to a gene. This CDR3 is 15 amino acids long. CDR3 amino acids: CASSPRQGARTEAFF. CDR3 coding DNA: TGTGCCAGCAGTCCGAGACAGGGGGCGCGGACTGAAGCTTTCTTT.

This clonotype was found many times. The CDR3 bases are TGCGCCAGCAGCTTAGAGGACGATACGCAGTATTTT. This encodes CASSLEDDTQYF. The V and J genes are TRBV5-1 and TRBJ2-3; unclear D gene. V was shortened by 2 bases and J by 6 bases, with 7 bases between the two germline ends. Germline V CDR1 and CDR2: SGHRS, YFSETQ. This CDR3 comprises 12 residues.

This clonotype was seen more than once but under ten times. V is TRBV11-2 and J is TRBJ2-5, with D unclear. The CDR3 sequence is 15 residues long. Trimming took off 1 base at V and 1 base at J, with 10 bases between the two ends. CDR1 SGHAT and CDR2 FQNNGV come from the germline V gene. The CDR3 DNA follows: TGTGCCAGCAGCTTAGTTGTGGGATCCCAAGAGACCCAGTACTTC. It codes for CASSLVVGSQETQYF.

This clonotype was picked up many times. This CDR3 is CASRIAGGRGEQFF. The CDR3 DNA reads TGTGCCAGCAGAATTGCAGGGGGCAGGGGTGAGCAGTTCTTC. The rearrangement uses TRBV6-2 or TRBV6-3 and TRBJ2-1, with TRBD1 identical over 8 bases. This CDR3 is built from 14 residues. The V gene end was trimmed by 6 bases and the J gene end by 9 bases; junction bases not matched to a gene: 10. Germline CDR1 MNHEY, CDR2 SVGEGT.

This clonotype was seen ten or more times. The V call is TRBV29-1, the J call TRBJ1-1, with a possible D match to TRBD1 (5 bases). Trimming stripped 4 bases from V and 8 bases from J, with 11 bases between. The CDR3 spans 11 residues. The germline gives CDR1 SQVTM, CDR2 ANQGSEA. CDR3 region: CSVVRTREAFF. CDR3 coding DNA: TGCAGCGTTGTACGGACAAGAGAAGCTTTCTTT.

This clonotype was counted many times. This chain links TRBV28 with TRBJ1-1, with D perhaps TRBD1 (5 bases). V lost 1 base and J lost 6, with 18 bases in between. The CDR3 consists of 16 residues. Germline CDR1 reads MDHEN; CDR2 reads SYDVKM. This CDR3 is CASSLSRDPPWAEAFF. DNA for the CDR3: TGTGCCAGCAGTTTATCACGGGACCCCCCGTGGGCTGAAGCTTTCTTT.

This clonotype has at least ten counts. CDR3 in amino acids: CASSRLPQETQYF. The DNA for the CDR3 is TGTGCCAGCAGCCGCCTACCCCAAGAGACCCAGTACTTC. The chain is built from TRBV7-6 and TRBJ2-5, with D unclear. CDR1 and CDR2 (germline): SGHVS, FNYEAQ. The V end lost 5 bases, the J end lost 1 base, and 8 bases lay between the germline ends. The CDR3 covers 13 residues.

This clonotype has more than one count but fewer than ten. This rearrangement joins TRBV29-1 to TRBJ2-3; 9 nucleotides line up with TRBD1. The CDR3 runs 16 residues. V gave up 3 bases and J gave up 0 bases; unmatched junction bases: 7. Germline-derived CDR1 and CDR2 are SQVTM and ANQGSEA. The CDR3 protein is CSVDKKQGASTDTQYF. CDR3 in DNA: TGCAGCGTTGATAAGAAACAGGGGGCCAGCACAGATACGCAGTATTTT.

The chain combines TRBV7-2 with TRBJ1-6; D unclear. V lost 1 base and J lost 12, with 10 bases in between. CDR1 and CDR2 (germline): SGHTA, FQGNSA. The CDR3 runs 13 residues. The CDR3 loop reads CASSLVKVVPLHF. The CDR3 DNA follows: TGTGCCAGCAGCTTAGTGAAGGTGGTACCCCTCCACTTT.

This sequence joins TRBV2 and TRBJ1-2; D uncertain. The ends were cut back, 0 bases at V and 3 bases at J, with 29 bases in the middle. The length of the CDR3 is 21 residues. Germline V CDR1 and CDR2: SNHLY, FYNNEI. The CDR3 region is CASSEALYGRRRFRSDYGYTF. The CDR3 nucleotides are TGTGCCAGCAGTGAAGCGCTTTATGGGCGGCGGAGGTTCAGGTCCGACTATGGCTACACCTTC. The full variable domain, rest sourced from reference TRBV2 and TRBJ1-2, is EPEVTQTPSHQVTQMGQEVILRCVPISNHLYFYWYRQILGQKVEFLVSFYNNEISEKSEIFDDQFSVERPDGSNFTLKIRSTKLEDSAMYFCASSEALYGRRRFRSDYGYTFGSGTRLTVV.

This clonotype was picked up many times. J is TRBJ1-1 and V is TRBV2, with 9 bases fitting TRBD1. There are 15 residues in the CDR3. CDR1 is SNHLY and CDR2 is FYNNEI in the germline V gene. V lost 4 bases to trimming and J lost 2 bases; unmatched junction nucleotides: 5. CDR3 DNA sequence: TGTGCCAGCAGTGCCCTGGGACAGGGAAACACTGAAGCTTTCTTT. It specifies CASSALGQGNTEAFF.

The J gene is TRBJ1-2, the V gene TRBV19; TRBD1 aligns across 8 bases. The CDR3 contains 13 residues. In germline, CDR1 is LNHDA, CDR2 SQIVND (reference sequence). The V segment lost 5 bases and the J segment 3 bases; nucleotides outside the gene matches: 2. The DNA for the CDR3 is TGTGCCAGTAGTGTGGACAGGGACTATGGCTACACCTTC. Protein: CASSVDRDYGYTF.

This chain connects TRBV5-1 to TRBJ2-7; the D is unclear. The CDR3 extends over 13 amino acids. Germline CDR1 SGHRS, CDR2 YFSETQ. Trimming took off 0 bases at V and 3 bases at J, with 7 bases between the two ends. The CDR3 here is CASSLGSYYEQYF. CDR3 sequence (DNA): TGCGCCAGCAGCTTGGGCAGCTACTACGAGCAGTACTTC.

At least ten counts were recorded for this clonotype. This chain links TRBV6-2 or TRBV6-3 with TRBJ2-1, with a possible D match to TRBD1 (5 bases). Germline V gene sequence: CDR1 MNHEY, CDR2 SVGEGT. Trimming shortened V by 6 bases and J by 4 bases, and 10 bases separated the two germline ends. The length of the CDR3 is 13 residues. CDR3 coding DNA: TGTGCCAGCAGATCGACAGATTACAATGAGCAGTTCTTC. As protein: CASRSTDYNEQFF.

This clonotype was recorded once. V is TRBV9 and J is TRBJ1-3, with 8 bases aligning to TRBD1. Germline V gives CDR1 SGDLS, CDR2 YYNGEE. V lost 5 bases, J lost 3 bases, and 7 bases stayed unmatched. The CDR3 totals 15 residues. CDR3 DNA: TGTGCCAGCAGTATTCAGGGGGCAGTTGGAAACACCATATATTTT. Amino acids: CASSIQGAVGNTIYF. Filled out from reference TRBV9 and TRBJ1-3, the complete variable domain reads DSGVTQTPKHLITATGQRVTLRCSPRSGDLSVYWYQQSLDQGLQFLIQYYNGEERAKGNILERFSAQQFPDLHSELNLSSLELGDSALYFCASSIQGAVGNTIYFGEGSWLTVV.

This clonotype occurred a few times. The V gene is TRBV6-5, the J gene TRBJ2-7, with 9 bases identical to TRBD1. Trimming at V came to 5 bases and at J to 4 bases, leaving 9 bases not matched to a gene. CDR3 length: 15 residues. Looked up from germline, CDR1 is MNHEY and CDR2 is SVGAGI. CDR3 loop: CASSLGQGTFYEQYF. The CDR3 nucleotides are TGTGCCAGCAGTCTCGGACAGGGGACCTTTTACGAGCAGTACTTC.

This clonotype occurred a few times. The chain is built from TRBV5-8 and TRBJ2-5; D may be TRBD1 (6 bases). Trimming took off 2 bases at V and 5 bases at J, with 13 bases between the two ends. This CDR3 is built from 14 residues. The germline V gene encodes CDR1 SGHTS and CDR2 YDEGEE. In DNA form, the CDR3 reads TGTGCCAGCAGCTTACAGGGCGGTCCGGAGACCCAGTACTTC. Its translation: CASSLQGGPETQYF.

The gene calls are TRBV20-1 and TRBJ2-3; 8 bases match TRBD2. Germline loops: CDR1 DFQATT, CDR2 SNEGSKA (reference sequence). The CDR3 spans 14 residues. Trimming cost V 4 bases and J 2 bases; bases outside gene matches: 5. CDR3 sequence reads: CSAISGTHTDTQYF. The CDR3 region has the DNA TGCAGTGCTATTAGCGGGACACACACAGATACGCAGTATTTT.

This clonotype was seen only a few times. CDR3 nucleotides: TGTGCCACCAGCGGGGGAACAGGGAGAAGTAACTATGGCTACACCTTC. Amino acid sequence: CATSGGTGRSNYGYTF. The chain joins TRBV15 to TRBJ1-2, with D possibly being TRBD1 (6 bases). This CDR3 has 16 residues. Trimming shortened V by 5 bases and J by 1 base, and 17 bases separated the two germline ends. Germline V gene lookup returns CDR1 LNHNV and CDR2 YYDKDF (reference sequence). The full variable domain, its missing parts supplied by reference TRBV15 and TRBJ1-2, is DAMVIQNPRYQVTQFGKPVTLSCSQTLNHNVMYWYQQKSSQAPKLLFHYYDKDFNNEADTPDNFQSRRPNTSFCFLDIRSPGLGDTAMYLCATSGGTGRSNYGYTFGSGTRLTVV.

The rearrangement uses TRBV28 and TRBJ2-5; the D is unclear. Germline loops: CDR1 MDHEN, CDR2 SYDVKM. With 2 bases removed from V and 5 bases from J, the gap between germline ends came to 15 bases. The CDR3 loop spans 15 amino acids. CDR3 amino acids: CASSLSPARRETQYF. DNA for the CDR3: TGTGCCAGCAGTTTAAGCCCGGCCAGACGGGAGACCCAGTACTTC. The entire variable domain, with the rest obtained from reference TRBV28 and TRBJ2-5, is as follows: DVKVTQSSRYLVKRTGEKVFLECVQDMDHENMFWYRQDPGLGLRLIYFSYDVKMKEKGDIPEGYSVSREKKERFSLILESASTNQTSMYLCASSLSPARRETQYFGPGTRLLVL.

This clonotype was found a few times. This sequence joins TRBV12-3 or TRBV12-4 and TRBJ2-7, with D maybe TRBD1 (6 bases). Trimming removed 5 bases at V and 6 bases at J, with 14 bases between. CDR3 length: 13 residues. The CDR3 sequence is CASSPWTEGEQYF. The CDR3 DNA is TGTGCCAGCAGTCCGTGGACAGAAGGCGAGCAGTACTTC.

The V call is TRBV29-1, the J call TRBJ2-7; TRBD2 matches at 10 bases. Germline CDR1 reads SQVTM; CDR2 reads ANQGSEA. The CDR3 contains 14 residues. V was clipped by 5 bases and J by 1 base; unmatched bases: 5. The CDR3 DNA reads TGCAGCGTTTCCCTAGCGGGGGTATCCTACGAGCAGTACTTC. Translating gives CSVSLAGVSYEQYF.

This clonotype was observed at least ten times. The chain employs TRBV4-3 and TRBJ1-2; 7 bases line up with TRBD1. The J segment lost 6 bases and the V segment lost 1 base, leaving 11 bases of the junction unmatched. CDR3 length: 16 amino acids. CDR1 and CDR2 (germline): LGHNA, YSLEER. The CDR3 DNA sequence: TGCGCCAGCAGCCAAGCCAACCAGGGGGGAGGGGATGGCTACACCTTC. It specifies CASSQANQGGGDGYTF.

This clonotype showed up many times. The rearrangement uses TRBV7-2 and TRBJ1-2, with 7 bases aligning to TRBD1. The CDR3 runs 15 residues. Per the germline V gene, CDR1 is SGHTA and CDR2 is FQGNSA. V was clipped by 5 bases and J by 4 bases; unmatched bases: 10. CDR3 region: CASSPWTGRSYGYTF. The CDR3, as DNA: TGTGCCAGCAGCCCTTGGACAGGAAGGAGCTATGGCTACACCTTC.

This clonotype was counted only a few times. The rearrangement joins TRBV7-9 to TRBJ2-3; a possible D gene is TRBD1 (5 bases). The germline V gene encodes CDR1 SEHNR and CDR2 FQNEAQ (reference sequence). CDR3 length: 15 residues. V dropped 3 bases and J dropped 1 base, with 11 bases sitting between them. CDR3 nucleotide sequence: TGTGCCAGCAGCTTTACCCAAGGGGGCACAGATACGCAGTATTTT. Amino acid sequence: CASSFTQGGTDTQYF.